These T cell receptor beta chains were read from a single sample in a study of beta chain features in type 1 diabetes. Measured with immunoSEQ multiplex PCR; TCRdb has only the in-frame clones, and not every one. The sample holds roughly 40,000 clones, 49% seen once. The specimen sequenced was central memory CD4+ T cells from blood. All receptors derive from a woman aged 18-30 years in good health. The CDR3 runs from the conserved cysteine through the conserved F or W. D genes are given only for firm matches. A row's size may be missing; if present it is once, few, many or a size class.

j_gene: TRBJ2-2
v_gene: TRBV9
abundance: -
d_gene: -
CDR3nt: TGTGCCAGCAGCGTAGCCAGGGAAAGGACCGGGGAGCTGTTTTTT
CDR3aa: CASSVARERTGELFF

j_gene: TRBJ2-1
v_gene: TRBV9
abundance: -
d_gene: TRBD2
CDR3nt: TGTGCCAGCAGCGTACTAGCGGGAGTTGCCCTAGGGCGTAATGAGCAGTTCTTC
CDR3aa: CASSVLAGVALGRNEQFF

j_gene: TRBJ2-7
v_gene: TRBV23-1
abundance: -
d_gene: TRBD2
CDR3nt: TGCGCCACTGTTATAGCGGGAGGCCGCTACGAGCAGTACTTC
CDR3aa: CATVIAGGRYEQYF

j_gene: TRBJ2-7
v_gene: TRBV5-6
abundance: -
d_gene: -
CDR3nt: TGTGCCAGCAGCGGGGAGGCGGGATACGAGCAGTACTTC
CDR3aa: CASSGEAGYEQYF

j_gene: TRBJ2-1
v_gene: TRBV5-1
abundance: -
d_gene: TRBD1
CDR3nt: TGCGCCAGCAGCTTAAAAGGGACAGGGGGCGATGAGCAGTTCTTC
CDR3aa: CASSLKGTGGDEQFF

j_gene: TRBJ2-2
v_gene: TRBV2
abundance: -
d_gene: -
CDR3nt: TGTGCCAGCAGTGTTATATTCCCCGGGGAGCTGTTTTTT
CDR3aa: CASSVIFPGELFF

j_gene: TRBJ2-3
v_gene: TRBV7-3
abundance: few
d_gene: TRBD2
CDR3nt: TGTGCCAGCAGCGCACAAGCGGGGGGGCCCGATTGGACAGATACGCAGTATTTT
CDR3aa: CASSAQAGGPDWTDTQYF

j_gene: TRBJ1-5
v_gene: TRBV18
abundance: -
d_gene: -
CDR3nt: TGTGCCAGCTCACCGACAGTAGTGAGTAGCAATCAGCCCCAGCATTTT
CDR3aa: CASSPTVVSSNQPQHF

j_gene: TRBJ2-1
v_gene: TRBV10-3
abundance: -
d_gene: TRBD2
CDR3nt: TGTGCCATCACTGGACTAGCGGGAGGGCCCACTGAGCAGTTCTTC
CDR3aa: CAITGLAGGPTEQFF

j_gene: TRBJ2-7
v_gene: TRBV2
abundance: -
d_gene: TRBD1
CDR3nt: TGTGCCAGCAGCCGGGACAGGGGCTTTGAGCAGTACTTC
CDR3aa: CASSRDRGFEQYF

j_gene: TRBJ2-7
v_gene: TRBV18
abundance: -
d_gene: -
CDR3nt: TGTGCCAGCTCACAGGGGTTGGACGAGCAGTACTTC
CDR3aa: CASSQGLDEQYF

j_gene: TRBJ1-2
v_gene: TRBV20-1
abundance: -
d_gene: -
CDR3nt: TGCAGTGCTAAGGCGGTGGGCTACACCTTC
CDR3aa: CSAKAVGYTF

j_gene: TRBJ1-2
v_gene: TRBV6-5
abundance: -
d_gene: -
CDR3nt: TGTGCCAGCAGTGAAGAGGGAGGGAACTATGGCTACACCTTC
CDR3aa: CASSEEGGNYGYTF

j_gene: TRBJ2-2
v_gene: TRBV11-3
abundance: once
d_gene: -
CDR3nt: TGTGCCAGCAGCTTAGGCCGGGTGAACACCGGGGAGCTGTTTTTT
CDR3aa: CASSLGRVNTGELFF

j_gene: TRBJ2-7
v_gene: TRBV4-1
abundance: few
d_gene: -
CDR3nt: TGCGCCAGCAGCCAAGCGGAGTTCAGCGCCTACGAGCAGTACTTC
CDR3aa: CASSQAEFSAYEQYF

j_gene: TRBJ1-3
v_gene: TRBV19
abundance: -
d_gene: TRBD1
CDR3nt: TGTGCCAGTAGTATGATGACAGGGGTCGGAAACACCATATATTTT
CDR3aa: CASSMMTGVGNTIYF

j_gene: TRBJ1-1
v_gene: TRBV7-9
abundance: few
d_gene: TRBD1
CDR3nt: TGTGCCAGCAGCTCGAGCCGGGACAGGGTAAACACTGAAGCTTTCTTT
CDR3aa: CASSSSRDRVNTEAFF

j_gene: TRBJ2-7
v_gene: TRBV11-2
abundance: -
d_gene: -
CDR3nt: TGTGCCAGCAGCTTAGTATCGTCAGGGTCAATTACCTACGAGCAGTACTTC
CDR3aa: CASSLVSSGSITYEQYF

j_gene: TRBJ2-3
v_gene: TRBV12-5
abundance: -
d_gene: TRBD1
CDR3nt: TGTGCCCTACGACAGGGCGCCACAGATACGCAGTATTTT
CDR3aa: CALRQGATDTQYF

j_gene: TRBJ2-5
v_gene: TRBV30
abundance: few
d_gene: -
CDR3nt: TGTGCCTGGAGTGGAGGGATAGAGACCCAGTACTTC
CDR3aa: CAWSGGIETQYF

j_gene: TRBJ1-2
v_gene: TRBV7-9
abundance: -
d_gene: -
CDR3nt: TGTGCCAGCAGCTCAATAGTTGGCGGCTATGGCTACACCTTC
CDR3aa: CASSSIVGGYGYTF

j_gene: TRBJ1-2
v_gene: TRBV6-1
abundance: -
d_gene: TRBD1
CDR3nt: TGTGCCAGCCGATCCGGGACAGGGTATAACTATGGCTACACCTTC
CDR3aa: CASRSGTGYNYGYTF

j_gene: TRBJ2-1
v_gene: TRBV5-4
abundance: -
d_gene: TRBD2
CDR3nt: TGTGCCAGCAGCTCTGAAGCGGGATCCTATGAGCAGTTCTTC
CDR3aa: CASSSEAGSYEQFF

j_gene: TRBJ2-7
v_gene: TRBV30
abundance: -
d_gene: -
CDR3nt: TGTGCCTGGAGTAGCAGGTCCTACGAGCAGTACTTC
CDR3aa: CAWSSRSYEQYF

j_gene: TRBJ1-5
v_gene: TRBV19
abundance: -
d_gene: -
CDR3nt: TGTGCCAGTAGTATATCCACAGCCCGAGATCCCCAGCATTTT
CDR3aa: CASSISTARDPQHF

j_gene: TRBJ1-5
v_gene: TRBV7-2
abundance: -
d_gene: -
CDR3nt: TGTGCCAGCAGCCTGAGGGGCAATCAGCCCCAGCATTTT
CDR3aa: CASSLRGNQPQHF

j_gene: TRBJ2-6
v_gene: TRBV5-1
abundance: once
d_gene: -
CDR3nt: TGCGCCAGCAGCTTAGCCGGGGCCAACGTCCTGACTTTC
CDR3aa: CASSLAGANVLTF

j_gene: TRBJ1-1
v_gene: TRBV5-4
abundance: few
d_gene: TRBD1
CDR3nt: TGTGCCAGCAGCTCCACAGGGGGTGTCACTGAAGCTTTCTTT
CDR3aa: CASSSTGGVTEAFF

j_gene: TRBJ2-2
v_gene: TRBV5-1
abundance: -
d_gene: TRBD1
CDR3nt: TGCGCCAGCAGCCGGGCAGGGGGCCCAGGGGAGCTGTTTTTT
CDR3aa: CASSRAGGPGELFF

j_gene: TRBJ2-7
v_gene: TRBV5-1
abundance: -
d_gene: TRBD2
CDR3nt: TGCGCCAGCAGCGGGGGAGTAGCGGGAGGGCCTCCCTACGAGCAGTACTTC
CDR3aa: CASSGGVAGGPPYEQYF

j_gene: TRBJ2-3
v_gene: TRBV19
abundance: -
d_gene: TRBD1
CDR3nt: TGTGCCAGTAGTAGCCGGGACAGCCGCACAGATACGCAGTATTTT
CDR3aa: CASSSRDSRTDTQYF

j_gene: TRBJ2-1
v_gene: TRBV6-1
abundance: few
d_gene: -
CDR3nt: TGTGCCAGCTGGGCAAGTGGCGTAGTTGGCAGTGAGCAGTTCTTC
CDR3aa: CASWASGVVGSEQFF

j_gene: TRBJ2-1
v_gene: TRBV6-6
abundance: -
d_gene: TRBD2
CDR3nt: TGTGCCAGCAGTCCGTGGACTAGCGGCAATGAGCAGTTCTTC
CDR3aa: CASSPWTSGNEQFF

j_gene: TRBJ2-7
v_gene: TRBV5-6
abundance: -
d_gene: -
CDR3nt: TGTGCCAGCAGCTTGGCCTCTAGGCACGAGCAGTACTTC
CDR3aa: CASSLASRHEQYF

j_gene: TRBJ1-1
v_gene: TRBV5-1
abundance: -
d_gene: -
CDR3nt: TGCGCCAGCAGCTCGGACTTGGTGGCTGAAGCTTTCTTT
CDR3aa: CASSSDLVAEAFF

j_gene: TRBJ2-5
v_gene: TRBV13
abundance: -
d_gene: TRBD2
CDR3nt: TGTGCCAGCAGCTCCGGGACTAGCGGGAGGACCGTGTACTTC
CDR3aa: CASSSGTSGRTVYF

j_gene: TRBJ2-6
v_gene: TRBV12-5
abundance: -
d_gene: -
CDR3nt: TGTGCTAGTGGTTTGATCGGCAGGATCTCTGGGGCCAACGTCCTGACTTTC
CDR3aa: CASGLIGRISGANVLTF

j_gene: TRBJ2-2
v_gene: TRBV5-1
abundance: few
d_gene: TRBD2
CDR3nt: TGCGCCAGCAGCTTTGGCGGGAGGGCAAGCGGGGAGCTGTTTTTT
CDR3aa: CASSFGGRASGELFF

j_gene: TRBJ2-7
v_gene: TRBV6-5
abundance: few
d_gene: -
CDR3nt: TGTGCCAGCAGCCCACTAGGTTCCTCCTACGAGCAGTACTTC
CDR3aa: CASSPLGSSYEQYF

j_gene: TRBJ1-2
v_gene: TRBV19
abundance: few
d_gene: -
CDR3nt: TGTGCCAGTAGTATTCTCCGGGACACAATCTATGGCTACACCTTC
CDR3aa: CASSILRDTIYGYTF

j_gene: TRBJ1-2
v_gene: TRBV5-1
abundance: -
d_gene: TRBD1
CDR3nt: TGCGCCAGCAGCAACAACGGACAGGGCGGCGGCTACACCTTC
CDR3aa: CASSNNGQGGGYTF

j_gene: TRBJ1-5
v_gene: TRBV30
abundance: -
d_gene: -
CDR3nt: TGTGCCTGCACCCGGGGAGGGGCCCGCAATCAGCCCCAGCATTTT
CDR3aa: CACTRGGARNQPQHF

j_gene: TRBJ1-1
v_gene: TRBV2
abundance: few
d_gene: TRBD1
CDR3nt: TGTGCCAGCAGACGGGACAGGAACACTGAAGCTTTCTTT
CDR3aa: CASRRDRNTEAFF

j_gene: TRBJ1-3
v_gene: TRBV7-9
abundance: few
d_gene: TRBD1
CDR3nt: TGTGCCAGCAGCTTGGAGGGGGCGGCTGGAAACACCATATATTTT
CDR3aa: CASSLEGAAGNTIYF

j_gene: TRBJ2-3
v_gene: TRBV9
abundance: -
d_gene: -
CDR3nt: TGTGCCAGCAGCGTATCCTATCAAACAGATACGCAGTATTTT
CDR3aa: CASSVSYQTDTQYF

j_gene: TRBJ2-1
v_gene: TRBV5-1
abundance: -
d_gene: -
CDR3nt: TGCGCCAGCAGCTTGGTACCAGATTACAATGAGCAGTTCTTC
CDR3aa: CASSLVPDYNEQFF

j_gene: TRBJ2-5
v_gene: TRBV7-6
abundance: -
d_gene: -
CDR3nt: TGTGCCAGCAGCCATCGGAATACGGGATTGACCCAGTACTTC
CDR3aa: CASSHRNTGLTQYF

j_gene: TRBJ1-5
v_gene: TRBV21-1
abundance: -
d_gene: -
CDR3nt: TGTGCCAGCAGCAACAGGGAAACTAGCAATCAGCCCCAGCATTTT
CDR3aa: CASSNRETSNQPQHF

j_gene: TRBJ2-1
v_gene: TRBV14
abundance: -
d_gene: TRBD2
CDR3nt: TGTGCCAGCAGCCAGTGGACTAGCCCCTACAATGAGCAGTTCTTC
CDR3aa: CASSQWTSPYNEQFF

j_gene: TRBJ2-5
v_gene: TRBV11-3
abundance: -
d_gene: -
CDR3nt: TGTGCCAGCAGCTTAGATCAGGGGCAAGAGACCCAGTACTTC
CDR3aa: CASSLDQGQETQYF

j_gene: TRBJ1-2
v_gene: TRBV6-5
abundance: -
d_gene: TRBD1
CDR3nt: TGTGCCAGCTCCTACCCCGGGACAGGGAACTATGGCTACACCTTC
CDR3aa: CASSYPGTGNYGYTF

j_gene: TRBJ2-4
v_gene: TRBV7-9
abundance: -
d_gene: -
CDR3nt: TGTGCCAGCAGCCCGGAGGGACAAAACATTCAGTACTTC
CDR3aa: CASSPEGQNIQYF